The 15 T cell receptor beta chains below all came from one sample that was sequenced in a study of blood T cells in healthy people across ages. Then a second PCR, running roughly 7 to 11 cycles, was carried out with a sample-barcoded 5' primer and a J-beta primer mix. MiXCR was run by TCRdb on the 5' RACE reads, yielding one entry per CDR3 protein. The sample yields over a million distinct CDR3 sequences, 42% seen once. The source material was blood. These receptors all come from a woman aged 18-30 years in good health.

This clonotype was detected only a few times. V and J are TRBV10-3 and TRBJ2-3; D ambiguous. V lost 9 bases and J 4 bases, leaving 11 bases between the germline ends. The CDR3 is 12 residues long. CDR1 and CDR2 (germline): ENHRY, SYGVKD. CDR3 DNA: TGTGCCATACAAAAAGACCCAGATACGCAGTATTTT. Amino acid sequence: CAIQKDPDTQYF.

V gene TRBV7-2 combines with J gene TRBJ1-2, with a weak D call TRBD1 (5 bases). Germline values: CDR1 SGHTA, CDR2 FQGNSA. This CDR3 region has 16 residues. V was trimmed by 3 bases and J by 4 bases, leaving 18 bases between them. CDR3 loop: CASSLAQGIEGYGYTF. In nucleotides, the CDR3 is TGTGCCAGCAGCTTGGCCCAGGGAATTGAAGGCTATGGCTACACCTTC.

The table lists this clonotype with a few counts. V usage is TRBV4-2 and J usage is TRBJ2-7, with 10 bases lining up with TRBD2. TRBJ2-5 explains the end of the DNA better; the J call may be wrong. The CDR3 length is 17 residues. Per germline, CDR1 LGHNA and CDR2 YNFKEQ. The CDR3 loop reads CASSQEGNSGGRETQYF. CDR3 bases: TGTGCCAGCAGCCAAGAAGGGAATAGCGGGGGGCGGGAGACCCAGTACTTC.

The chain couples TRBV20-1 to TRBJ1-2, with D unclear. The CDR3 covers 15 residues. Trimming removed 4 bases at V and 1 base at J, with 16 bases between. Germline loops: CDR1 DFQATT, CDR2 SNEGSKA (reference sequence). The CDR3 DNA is TGCAGTGCTATCGTTACGGGCACCCATAACTATGGCTACACCTTC. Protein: CSAIVTGTHNYGYTF.

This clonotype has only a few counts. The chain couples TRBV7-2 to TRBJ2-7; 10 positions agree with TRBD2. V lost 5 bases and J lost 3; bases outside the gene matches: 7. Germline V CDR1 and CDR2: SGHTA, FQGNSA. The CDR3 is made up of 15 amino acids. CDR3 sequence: CASSLGLAAIYEQYF. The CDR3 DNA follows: TGTGCCAGCAGCCTTGGACTAGCGGCGATCTACGAGCAGTACTTC.

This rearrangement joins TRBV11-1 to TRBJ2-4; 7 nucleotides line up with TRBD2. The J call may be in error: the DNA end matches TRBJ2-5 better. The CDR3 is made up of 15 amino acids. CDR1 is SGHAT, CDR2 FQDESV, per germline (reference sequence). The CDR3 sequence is CASSLRAGYDRTQYF. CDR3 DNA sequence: TGTGCCAGCAGCTTAAGAGCGGGGTACGACAGGACCCAGTACTTC.

CDR3 DNA sequence: TGTGCCAGCAGCTATACCAGGAGGGATGGCTACACCTTC. It yields the protein CASSYTRRDGYTF. V usage is TRBV5-6 and J usage is TRBJ1-2; D gene uncertain. Germline loops: CDR1 SGHDT, CDR2 YYEEEE. Trimming took 3 bases from V and 6 from J, leaving 12 bases between them. The CDR3 extends over 13 amino acids.

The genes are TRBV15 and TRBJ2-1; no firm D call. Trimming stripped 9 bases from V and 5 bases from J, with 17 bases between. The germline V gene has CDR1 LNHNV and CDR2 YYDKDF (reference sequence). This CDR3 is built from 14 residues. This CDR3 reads CATRPERADNEQFF. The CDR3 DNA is TGTGCCACTCGCCCCGAAAGGGCGGACAATGAGCAGTTCTTC.

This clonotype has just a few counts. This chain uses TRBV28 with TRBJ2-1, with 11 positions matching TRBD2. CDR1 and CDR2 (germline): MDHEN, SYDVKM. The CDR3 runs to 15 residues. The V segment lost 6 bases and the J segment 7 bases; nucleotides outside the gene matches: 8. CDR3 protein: CASSLKASGRNEQFF. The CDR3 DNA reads TGTGCCAGCAGCCTGAAGGCTAGCGGGAGGAATGAGCAGTTCTTC. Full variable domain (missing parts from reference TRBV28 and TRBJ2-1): DVKVTQSSRYLVKRTGEKVFLECVQDMDHENMFWYRQDPGLGLRLIYFSYDVKMKEKGDIPEGYSVSREKKERFSLILESASTNQTSMYLCASSLKASGRNEQFFGPGTRLTVL.

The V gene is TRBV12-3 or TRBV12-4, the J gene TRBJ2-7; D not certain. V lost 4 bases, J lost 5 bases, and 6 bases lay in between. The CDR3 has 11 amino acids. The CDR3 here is CASSSFHEQYF. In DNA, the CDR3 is TGTGCCAGCAGTTCCTTCCACGAGCAGTACTTC.

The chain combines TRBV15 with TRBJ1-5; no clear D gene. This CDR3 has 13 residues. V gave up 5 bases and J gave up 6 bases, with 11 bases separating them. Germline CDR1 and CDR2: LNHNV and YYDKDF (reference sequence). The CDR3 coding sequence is TGTGCCACCAGCGACTCGAAGTTTCAGCCCCAGCATTTT. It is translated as CATSDSKFQPQHF.

This chain's CDR3 is CAISEAGGLDHGYTF. The CDR3 nucleotides are TGTGCCATCAGTGAGGCGGGGGGATTGGACCATGGCTACACCTTC. The rearrangement joins TRBV10-3 to TRBJ1-2, with a possible D match to TRBD1 (5 bases). V lost 2 bases and J lost 6, with 16 bases in between. This CDR3 is 15 amino acids long. Germline V gene lookup returns CDR1 ENHRY and CDR2 SYGVKD.

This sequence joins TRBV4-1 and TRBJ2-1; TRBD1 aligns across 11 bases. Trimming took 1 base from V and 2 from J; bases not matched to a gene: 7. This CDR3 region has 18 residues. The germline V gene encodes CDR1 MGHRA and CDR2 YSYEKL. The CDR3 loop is CASSQGGRGQGAYNEQFF. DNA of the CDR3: TGCGCCAGCAGCCAAGGGGGTCGGGGACAGGGGGCCTACAATGAGCAGTTCTTC.

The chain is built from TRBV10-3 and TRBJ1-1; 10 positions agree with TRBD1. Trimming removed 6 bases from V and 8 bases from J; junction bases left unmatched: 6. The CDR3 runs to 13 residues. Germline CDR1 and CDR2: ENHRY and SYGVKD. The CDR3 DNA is TGTGCCATCAGCCCGGACAGGGGGTCAGAAGCTTTCTTT. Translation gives CAISPDRGSEAFF.

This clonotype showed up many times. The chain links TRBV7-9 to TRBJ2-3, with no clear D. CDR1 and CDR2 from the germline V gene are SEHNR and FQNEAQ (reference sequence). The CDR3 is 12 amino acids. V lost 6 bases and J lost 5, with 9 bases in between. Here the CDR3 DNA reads TGTGCCAGCAGTTTGATCGGAGATACGCAGTATTTT. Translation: CASSLIGDTQYF. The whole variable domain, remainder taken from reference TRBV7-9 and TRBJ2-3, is DTGVSQNPRHKITKRGQNVTFRCDPISEHNRLYWYRQTLGQGPEFLTYFQNEAQLEKSRLLSDRFSAERPKGSFSTLEIQRTEQGDSAMYLCASSLIGDTQYFGPGTRLTVL.